The clone carrying this T cell receptor (beta chain) was seen a single time. The antigen remains undetermined. This CDR3 is built from 15 residues. Germline CDR1 reads MDHEN; CDR2 reads SYDVKM. Trimming shortened V by 1 base and J by 3 bases, and 9 bases separated the two germline ends. This sample is drawn from a study of T cell responses to AZD1222 COVID-19 vaccine. Here immunoSEQ multiplex PCR was the method, and the copy in TCRdb shows in-frame clones only, minus some. The sample lists some 97,000 clones; more than 75% were seen once. Study-wide findings and caveats: Repertoires in all cases were sampled only once the peak T cell response had passed.

This chain uses TRBV28 with TRBJ1-4; possibly TRBD1 for D (5 bases). The TCR sequence derives from an adult in good health. Sequencing used peripheral blood, obtained on day 0 of MenACWY control vaccination. The CDR3 is CASSLLGVSNEKLFF. The CDR3 DNA follows: TGTGCCAGCAGTTTATTAGGGGTGTCTAATGAAAAACTGTTTTTT.